This is a list of T cell receptor beta chains from one sample in a study of cytomegalovirus exposure and HLA in healthy donors. Clones were read by immunoSEQ multiplex PCR, and TCRdb kept only the in-frame ones, dropping some. The table records about 160,000 clones, 70% to 90% of them present only once. Sequenced material: PBMCs. Source of these receptors: a woman in her late teens or twenties in good health and CMV-seronegative. CDR3s include the opening cysteine and the closing phenylalanine or tryptophan. The listing skips clone size in some rows; elsewhere it reads once, few, many or a size class.

clone size: .
J gene: TRBJ2-5
V gene: TRBV6-1
CDR3 protein: CASQGQGQETQYF

clone size: .
J gene: TRBJ2-5
V gene: TRBV4-1
CDR3 protein: CASSQTLYGQETQYF

clone size: few
J gene: TRBJ2-7
V gene: TRBV18
CDR3 protein: CASSPSGDEQYF

clone size: .
J gene: TRBJ2-2
V gene: TRBV7-9
CDR3 protein: CASSERRLATNTGELFF

clone size: .
J gene: TRBJ2-3
V gene: TRBV27
CDR3 protein: CASSFRASLVTDTQYF

clone size: .
J gene: TRBJ2-2
V gene: TRBV18
CDR3 protein: CASSPPGLAGAGELFF

clone size: .
J gene: TRBJ2-1
V gene: TRBV9
CDR3 protein: CASSAFRDFQFF

clone size: .
J gene: TRBJ2-1
V gene: TRBV9
CDR3 protein: CASSGLRSEQFF

clone size: .
J gene: TRBJ2-2
V gene: TRBV7-2
CDR3 protein: CASSPQGIGELFF

clone size: .
J gene: TRBJ1-4
V gene: TRBV27
CDR3 protein: CASSSRGTGYEKLFF

clone size: .
J gene: TRBJ1-4
V gene: TRBV5-1
CDR3 protein: CASSEMTGNEKLFF

clone size: .
J gene: TRBJ2-3
V gene: TRBV7-9
CDR3 protein: CASSLGQETDTQYF

clone size: .
J gene: TRBJ2-1
V gene: TRBV10-3
CDR3 protein: CAISESYSGGFNEQFF

clone size: once
J gene: TRBJ2-3
V gene: TRBV6-1
CDR3 protein: CASSVGLAGGHTDTQYF

clone size: .
J gene: TRBJ1-5
V gene: TRBV5-4
CDR3 protein: CASSLAWQGDQPQHF

clone size: .
J gene: TRBJ1-5
V gene: TRBV2
CDR3 protein: CASSSRQGAQYSNQPQHF

clone size: few
J gene: TRBJ1-1
V gene: TRBV6-5
CDR3 protein: CASSYSGGTEAFF

clone size: .
J gene: TRBJ2-3
V gene: TRBV18
CDR3 protein: CASSPEWLSTDTQYF

clone size: .
J gene: TRBJ1-1
V gene: TRBV5-1
CDR3 protein: CASSLDRARGPEAFF

clone size: .
J gene: TRBJ1-1
V gene: TRBV28
CDR3 protein: CASSWDFQGMNTEAFF

clone size: .
J gene: TRBJ2-5
V gene: TRBV7-6
CDR3 protein: CASSLRPGTQYF

clone size: .
J gene: TRBJ2-2
V gene: TRBV7-3
CDR3 protein: CASSSGQGGGELFF

clone size: few
J gene: TRBJ2-7
V gene: TRBV5-8
CDR3 protein: CASSLAVSYEQYF